This TCR beta chain was recorded in a study of PD-1 blockade in mismatch repair-deficient tumors. In this sample, this clone turned up once. The CDR3 sequence is 16 residues long. Trimming took 0 bases from V and 1 from J, leaving 13 bases between them. Assay: immunoSEQ multiplex PCR; the TCRdb copy retains only in-frame clones and omits some. The data contain about 16,000 clones, 84% of them seen just once; the ten biggest clones take up over 15%. Material: PBMCs, obtained before pembrolizumab treatment. This sequence joins TRBV5-7 and TRBJ1-1; D is unclear. Being an ORF, TRBV5-7 has a function that is uncertain. The receptor comes from an adult with mismatch repair-deficient cancer. CDR3 coding DNA: TGTGCCAGCAGCTTGGAAGGGCGGGGATCGAACACTGAAGCTTTCTTT. It codes for CASSLEGRGSNTEAFF.